The 27 T cell receptor beta chains given below trace back to one sample, sequenced in a study of cytomegalovirus exposure and HLA in healthy donors. Produced via immunoSEQ multiplex PCR; TCRdb's table is partial and in-frame only. This sample has under 400,000 clones; roughly 87% occur once, and the top ten carry around 0.88%. Material: PBMCs. These receptors were taken from a man younger than 45 in good health and CMV-seronegative.

The rearrangement uses TRBV11-3 and TRBJ2-2; TRBD1 might be the D (5 bases). Germline loops: CDR1 SGHNT, CDR2 YENEEA. The V end lost 0 bases, the J end lost 5 bases, and 16 bases lay between the germline ends. This CDR3 is built from 17 residues. CDR3 nucleotide sequence: TGTGCCAGCAGCTTAGATCGGGCAGGGCTACATACCGGGGAGCTGTTTTTT. Its protein is CASSLDRAGLHTGELFF.

About this clone itself: The same CDR3 can be traced to other DNA sequences in this sample. The chain recombines TRBV7-8 with TRBJ2-5; 7 positions agree with TRBD2. The ends lost 1 base at V and 1 base at J; junction bases unmatched: 0. The CDR3 runs 14 residues. The germline V gene has CDR1 SGHVS and CDR2 FQNEAQ. The CDR3 DNA is TGTGCCAGCAGCTTAGGCGGGGGCCAAGAGACCCAGTACTTC. Encoded protein: CASSLGGGQETQYF.

This clone was seen just once. This rearrangement joins TRBV19 to TRBJ1-1; TRBD1 is a possible D gene (5 bases). There are 14 residues in the CDR3. V lost 1 base to trimming and J lost 3 bases, with 9 bases between them. The germline V gene has CDR1 LNHDA and CDR2 SQIVND (reference sequence). CDR3 region: CASSIVGGDTEAFF. Written as DNA, the CDR3 is TGTGCCAGTAGTATAGTCGGAGGGGACACTGAAGCTTTCTTT.

This rearrangement joins TRBV7-2 to TRBJ2-1; TRBD2 aligns across 8 bases. The J segment lost 8 bases and the V segment lost 6 bases, leaving 18 bases of the junction unmatched. CDR3 length: 17 amino acids. Germline-derived CDR1 and CDR2 are SGHTA and FQGNSA. CDR3 protein: CASSYRPAGAGRDEQFF. The CDR3 DNA reads TGTGCCAGCAGTTATCGCCCAGCGGGGGCCGGCAGGGATGAGCAGTTCTTC.

The gene calls are TRBV11-3 and TRBJ2-7; 10 bases line up with TRBD1. In germline, CDR1 is SGHNT, CDR2 YENEEA. The CDR3 has 13 residues. V lost 4 bases to trimming and J lost 7 bases; unmatched junction nucleotides: 4. CDR3 amino acids: CASSSGQGREQYF. The CDR3 coding sequence is TGTGCCAGCAGCTCGGGACAGGGGCGGGAGCAGTACTTC. Variable domain in full (rest from reference TRBV11-3 and TRBJ2-7): EAGVVQSPRYKIIEKKQPVAFWCNPISGHNTLYWYLQNLGQGPELLIRYENEEAVDDSQLPKDRFSAERLKGVDSTLKIQPAELGDSAVYLCASSSGQGREQYFGPGTRLTVT.

The rearrangement uses TRBV5-1 and TRBJ1-1, with TRBD1 matching 10 bases. The J segment lost 0 bases and the V segment lost 4 bases, leaving 6 bases of the junction unmatched. The germline V gene has CDR1 SGHRS and CDR2 YFSETQ. The CDR3 is 16 amino acids. The chain's CDR3 is CASSPTGGLMNTEAFF. CDR3 sequence (DNA): TGCGCCAGCAGCCCGACAGGGGGCCTTATGAACACTGAAGCTTTCTTT.

The CDR3 reads CASSYSATGAYGYTF. CDR3 in DNA: TGTGCCAGCAGTTACTCGGCGACAGGAGCCTATGGCTACACCTTC. The V call is TRBV6-5, the J call TRBJ1-2, with TRBD1 as a possible D gene (6 bases). The CDR3 covers 15 residues. CDR1 is MNHEY, CDR2 SVGAGI, per germline. V dropped 0 bases and J dropped 4 bases, with 12 bases sitting between them.

Worth noting for this clone: Other DNA sequences in this specimen translate into the identical CDR3. The CDR3 protein is CASSQVTGSYGYTF. DNA of the CDR3: TGCGCCAGCAGCCAAGTCACAGGGTCGTATGGCTACACCTTC. The V call is TRBV4-1, the J call TRBJ1-2, with D perhaps matching TRBD1 (6 bases). The CDR3 runs to 14 residues. Germline values: CDR1 MGHRA, CDR2 YSYEKL. Trimming took off 1 base at V and 5 bases at J, with 11 bases between the two ends.

V usage is TRBV18 and J usage is TRBJ1-5; tentative D call: TRBD1 (5 bases). The germline V gene encodes CDR1 KGHSH and CDR2 LQKENI. V gave up 6 bases and J gave up 3 bases, with 12 bases separating them. This CDR3 has 14 residues. The CDR3 sequence is CASSRQGINQPQHF. The CDR3 nucleotides read TGTGCCAGCTCCCGGCAGGGTATCAATCAGCCCCAGCATTTT.

The V call is TRBV5-1, the J call TRBJ1-2; 7 bases fit TRBD1. Looked up from germline, CDR1 is SGHRS and CDR2 is YFSETQ. V gave up 2 bases and J gave up 0 bases; unmatched junction bases: 4. This CDR3 contains 15 residues. The CDR3 reads CASSFGDSSNYGYTF. The CDR3 DNA sequence: TGCGCCAGCAGCTTCGGGGACAGCTCTAACTATGGCTACACCTTC.

The chain is built from TRBV19 and TRBJ1-6; D perhaps matches TRBD1 (6 bases). The CDR3 contains 14 residues. Germline V gives CDR1 LNHDA, CDR2 SQIVND (reference sequence). Trimming left V 7 bases short and J 7 bases short, with 14 bases between. CDR3 in amino acids: CASTQQGVNSPLHF. CDR3 nucleotide sequence: TGTGCCAGTACCCAACAGGGAGTAAATTCACCCCTCCACTTT.

J is TRBJ1-2 and V is TRBV4-1; TRBD1 matches at 10 bases. The CDR3 runs 16 residues. The ends lost 5 bases at V and 0 bases at J; junction bases unmatched: 6. In germline, CDR1 is MGHRA, CDR2 YSYEKL. The CDR3 nucleotides read TGCGCCAGCAGCATCCGGGACAGGGGAGCTAACTATGGCTACACCTTC. Residues: CASSIRDRGANYGYTF.

This chain connects TRBV11-2 to TRBJ2-1, with TRBD1 matching 12 bases. The V gene's germline CDR1 is SGHAT and CDR2 FQNNGV. The CDR3 extends over 15 amino acids. Losses at the gene ends were 3 bases for V and 8 bases for J; bases not matched to a gene: 5. The CDR3 region has the DNA TGTGCCAGCAGCTTCGGGACAGGGGGCGAGTATGAGCAGTTCTTC. Translated, it gives CASSFGTGGEYEQFF.

The chain joins TRBV5-1 to TRBJ1-4, with a weak D call TRBD1 (5 bases). CDR1 and CDR2 (germline): SGHRS, YFSETQ. CDR3 size: 13 residues. Trimming removed 4 bases from V and 7 bases from J, with 11 bases in between. For the CDR3, the DNA is TGCGCCAGCAGCAGAGTCGACAGTGAAAAACTGTTTTTT. Translated: CASSRVDSEKLFF.

The V call is TRBV27, the J call TRBJ2-7, with D possibly being TRBD1 (7 bases). With 7 bases removed from V and 2 bases from J, the gap between germline ends came to 15 bases. CDR3 length: 14 amino acids. Germline-derived CDR1 and CDR2 are MNHEY and SMNVEV (reference sequence). The CDR3 is CASTAVRGAYEQYF. CDR3 in DNA: TGTGCCAGCACCGCCGTCAGGGGGGCCTACGAGCAGTACTTC.

This sequence joins TRBV12-5 and TRBJ2-1; D call uncertain. There are 18 residues in the CDR3. Germline values: CDR1 LGHNT, CDR2 FRNRAP. V was clipped by 3 bases and J by 0 bases, with 18 bases between them. CDR3 sequence (DNA): TGTGCTAGTGGTTTCTCGATATCCTACAGTAGCTCCTACAATGAGCAGTTCTTC. Protein product: CASGFSISYSSSYNEQFF.

The V and J genes are TRBV11-2 and TRBJ1-5, with 7 bases fitting TRBD1. The CDR3 is made up of 16 amino acids. The J segment lost 3 bases and the V segment lost 6 bases, leaving 11 bases of the junction unmatched. Germline values: CDR1 SGHAT, CDR2 FQNNGV. The DNA for the CDR3 is TGTGCCAGCAGTTGGGGGACAGAAGCTCCCAATCAGCCCCAGCATTTT. Amino acids: CASSWGTEAPNQPQHF.

The chain uses TRBV30 and TRBJ2-2, with 10 bases aligning to TRBD2. The V segment lost 5 bases and the J segment 6 bases; nucleotides outside the gene matches: 3. CDR1 is GTSNPN, CDR2 SVGIG, per germline (reference sequence). The CDR3 contains 13 residues. CDR3 loop: CAWERGGPGELFF. The CDR3 nucleotides read TGTGCCTGGGAGCGGGGGGGCCCCGGGGAGCTGTTTTTT.

This clone appeared a single time. The V and J genes are TRBV27 and TRBJ1-4, with no clear D. V gave up 3 bases and J gave up 8 bases, with 7 bases separating them. From germline, CDR1 is MNHEY and CDR2 SMNVEV (reference sequence). The CDR3 length is 12 residues. The CDR3 nucleotides are TGTGCCAGCAGTTTTCGGGGAGAAAAACTGTTTTTT. Its translation: CASSFRGEKLFF.

The gene calls are TRBV19 and TRBJ1-2; 7 positions agree with TRBD1. Germline lookup yields CDR1 LNHDA and CDR2 SQIVND (reference sequence). The CDR3 has 14 amino acids. The junction had 7 bases not matched to a gene; V was cut back by 6 bases and J by 3 bases. The chain's CDR3 is CASRRQGLDYGYTF. In DNA form, the CDR3 reads TGTGCCAGTAGGAGACAGGGACTGGACTATGGCTACACCTTC.

This chain connects TRBV10-3 to TRBJ2-2; 7 positions agree with TRBD1. Losses at the gene ends were 6 bases for V and 5 bases for J; bases not matched to a gene: 9. Germline-derived CDR1 and CDR2 are ENHRY and SYGVKD. CDR3 size: 15 residues. The CDR3 loop is CAISETGTATGELFF. CDR3 nucleotide sequence: TGTGCCATCAGCGAAACCGGGACAGCGACCGGGGAGCTGTTTTTT.

The chain joins TRBV11-2 to TRBJ2-5; TRBD1 aligns across 7 bases. The CDR3 runs to 14 residues. V was clipped by 4 bases and J by 5 bases; unmatched bases: 7. Per germline, CDR1 SGHAT and CDR2 FQNNGV. Written as DNA, the CDR3 is TGTGCCAGCAGCTCTTTTGTCAGGGGGGAGACCCAGTACTTC. Translating it yields CASSSFVRGETQYF.

To note about this clone: This same CDR3 is encoded by further DNA sequences in the sample. This rearrangement joins TRBV6-6 to TRBJ2-7, with 7 nucleotides matching TRBD1. The CDR3 extends over 14 amino acids. Unmatched junction bases numbered 3, after V lost 2 bases and J lost 2 bases. CDR1 is MNHNY and CDR2 is SVGAGI in the germline V gene (reference sequence). CDR3 bases: TGTGCCAGCAGTTACGGTACAGGGGCCTACGAGCAGTACTTC. It yields the protein CASSYGTGAYEQYF.

The J gene is TRBJ1-1, the V gene TRBV6-5; D gene uncertain. The germline gives CDR1 MNHEY, CDR2 SVGAGI. V was cut by 5 bases and J by 5 bases, with 6 bases left in between. The CDR3 runs 11 residues. This chain's CDR3 is CASSEATEAFF. The CDR3 DNA reads TGTGCCAGCAGTGAAGCGACTGAAGCTTTCTTT.

The chain couples TRBV4-2 to TRBJ2-7, with 7 bases aligning to TRBD2. This CDR3 has 14 residues. Germline loops: CDR1 LGHNA, CDR2 YNFKEQ. Trimming removed 0 bases from V and 7 bases from J; junction bases left unmatched: 6. The CDR3 nucleotides are TGTGCCAGCAGCCAAGATGGGGCTAGCGGAGAGCAGTACTTC. Its translation is CASSQDGASGEQYF.

This clone was seen more than once but under ten times. This chain links TRBV30 with TRBJ1-5, with D maybe TRBD1 (5 bases). V was trimmed by 3 bases and J by 0 bases, leaving 30 bases between them. Germline CDR1 is GTSNPN and CDR2 is SVGIG (reference sequence). The CDR3 sequence is 21 residues long. The CDR3 protein is CAWSSPTNQQDPNNSNQPQHF. The CDR3 DNA follows: TGTGCCTGGAGCTCACCCACAAATCAACAGGATCCAAATAATAGCAATCAGCCCCAGCATTTT.

The rearrangement links TRBV5-1 to TRBJ1-4, with D perhaps TRBD1 (6 bases). This CDR3 has 17 residues. V lost 0 bases to trimming and J lost 4 bases, with 16 bases between them. CDR1 and CDR2 from the germline V gene are SGHRS and YFSETQ. In nucleotides, the CDR3 is TGCGCCAGCAGCTTGGGCTACAGGACAGACTTTAATGAAAAACTGTTTTTT. Its protein is CASSLGYRTDFNEKLFF.